A selection of T cell receptor beta chains follows, all from one sample in a study of T cell responses to AZD1222 COVID-19 vaccine. Using immunoSEQ multiplex PCR, the repertoire was profiled, and TCRdb retains in-frame clones only, with some absent. The sample has fewer than 130,000 clones; under 95% are singletons. The material was peripheral blood, obtained on day 0 of AZD1222 vaccination. The receptor source for this set is an adult in good health. The conserved cysteine and the conserved F or W are not part of the CDR3 here. The order of the fields is CDR3 protein, J gene, V gene.

cdr3_aa: ASSQARGRAGDTQY
j_call: TRBJ2-3
v_call: TRBV4-3

cdr3_aa: ASSQEAAGSPYEQY
j_call: TRBJ2-7
v_call: TRBV4-3

cdr3_aa: ASSQVTAYGYT
j_call: TRBJ1-2
v_call: TRBV4-2

cdr3_aa: ASSLGRKQETQY
j_call: TRBJ2-5
v_call: TRBV5-4

cdr3_aa: ASSPQQRSQPQH
j_call: TRBJ1-5
v_call: TRBV7-8

cdr3_aa: ASSHEVQQTNYGYT
j_call: TRBJ1-2
v_call: TRBV23-1

cdr3_aa: ASSQDRPTNTGELF
j_call: TRBJ2-2
v_call: TRBV3-1/TRBV3-2

cdr3_aa: ASTPMGTGNTIY
j_call: TRBJ1-3
v_call: TRBV14

cdr3_aa: ASSYQTSYEQY
j_call: TRBJ2-7
v_call: TRBV6-6

cdr3_aa: ASSQDPQGGSETQY
j_call: TRBJ2-5
v_call: TRBV3-1/TRBV3-2

cdr3_aa: ASSGQGSSYEQY
j_call: TRBJ2-7
v_call: TRBV28

cdr3_aa: ASSQKWGGTEAF
j_call: TRBJ1-1
v_call: TRBV3-1/TRBV3-2

cdr3_aa: ASSWAGEVGEQY
j_call: TRBJ2-7
v_call: TRBV7-9

cdr3_aa: ASSLPRGVGGVETQY
j_call: TRBJ2-5
v_call: TRBV28

cdr3_aa: ASSVSGAGTSNTEAF
j_call: TRBJ1-1
v_call: TRBV9

cdr3_aa: ASSLTGTGYGYT
j_call: TRBJ1-2
v_call: TRBV7-3

cdr3_aa: ASSLADSNQPQH
j_call: TRBJ1-5
v_call: TRBV11-2